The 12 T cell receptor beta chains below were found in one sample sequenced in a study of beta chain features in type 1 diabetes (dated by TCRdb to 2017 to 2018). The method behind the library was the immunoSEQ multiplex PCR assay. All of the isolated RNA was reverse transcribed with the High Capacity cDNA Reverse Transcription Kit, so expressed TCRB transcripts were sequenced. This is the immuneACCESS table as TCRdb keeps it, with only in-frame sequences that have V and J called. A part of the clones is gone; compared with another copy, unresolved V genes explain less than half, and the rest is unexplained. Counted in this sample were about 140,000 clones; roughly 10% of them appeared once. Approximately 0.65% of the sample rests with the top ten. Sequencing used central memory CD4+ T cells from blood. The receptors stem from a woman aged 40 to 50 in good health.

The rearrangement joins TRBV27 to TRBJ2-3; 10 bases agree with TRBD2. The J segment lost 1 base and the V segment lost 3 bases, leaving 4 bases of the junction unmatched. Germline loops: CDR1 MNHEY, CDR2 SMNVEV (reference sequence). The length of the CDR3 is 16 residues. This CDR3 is CASSLATSGGTDTQYF. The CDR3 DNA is TGTGCCAGCAGTTTGGCTACTAGCGGGGGCACAGATACGCAGTATTTT.

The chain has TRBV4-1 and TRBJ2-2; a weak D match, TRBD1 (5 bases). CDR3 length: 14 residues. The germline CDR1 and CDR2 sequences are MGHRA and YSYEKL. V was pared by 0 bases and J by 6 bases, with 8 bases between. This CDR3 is CASSQDFRAGELFF. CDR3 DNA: TGCGCCAGCAGCCAAGATTTCAGGGCCGGGGAGCTGTTTTTT.

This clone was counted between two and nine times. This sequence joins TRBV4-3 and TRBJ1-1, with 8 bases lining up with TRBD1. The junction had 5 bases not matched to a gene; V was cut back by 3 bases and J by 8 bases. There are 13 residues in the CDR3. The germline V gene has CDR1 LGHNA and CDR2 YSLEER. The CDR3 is CASSQDRDREAFF. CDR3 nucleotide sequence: TGCGCCAGCAGCCAGGACCGGGACAGGGAAGCTTTCTTT.

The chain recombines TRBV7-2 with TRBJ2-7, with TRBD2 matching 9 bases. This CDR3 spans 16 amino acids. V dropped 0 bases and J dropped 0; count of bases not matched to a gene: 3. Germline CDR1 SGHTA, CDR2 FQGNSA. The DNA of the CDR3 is TGTGCCAGCAGCTTAGCTGGCGGGGGGGCCTCCTACGAGCAGTACTTC. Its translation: CASSLAGGGASYEQYF.

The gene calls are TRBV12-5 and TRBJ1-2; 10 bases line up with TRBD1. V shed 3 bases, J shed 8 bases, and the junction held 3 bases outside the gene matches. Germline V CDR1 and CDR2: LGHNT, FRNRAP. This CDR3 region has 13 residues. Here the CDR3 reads CASGFDRGLGYTF. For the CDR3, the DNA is TGTGCTAGTGGTTTTGACAGGGGGCTCGGCTACACCTTC.

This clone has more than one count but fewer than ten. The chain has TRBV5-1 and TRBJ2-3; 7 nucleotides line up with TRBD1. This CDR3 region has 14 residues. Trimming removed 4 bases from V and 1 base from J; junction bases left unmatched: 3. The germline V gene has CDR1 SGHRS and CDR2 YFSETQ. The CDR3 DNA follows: TGCGCCAGCAGCGGGGGACAGCGCACAGATACGCAGTATTTT. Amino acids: CASSGGQRTDTQYF.

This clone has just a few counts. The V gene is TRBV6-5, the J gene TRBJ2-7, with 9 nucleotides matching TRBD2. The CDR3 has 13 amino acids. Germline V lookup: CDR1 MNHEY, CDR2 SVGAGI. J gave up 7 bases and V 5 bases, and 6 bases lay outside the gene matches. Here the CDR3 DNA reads TGTGCCAGCAGTCTAGCGGGGAGGCGAGAGCAGTACTTC. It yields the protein CASSLAGRREQYF.

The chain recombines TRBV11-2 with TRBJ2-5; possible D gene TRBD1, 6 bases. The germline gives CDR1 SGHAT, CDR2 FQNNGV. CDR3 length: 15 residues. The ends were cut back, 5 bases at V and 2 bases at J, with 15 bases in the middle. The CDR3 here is CASSLTPGQQETQYF. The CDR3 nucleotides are TGTGCCAGCAGCCTCACCCCGGGACAACAAGAGACCCAGTACTTC.

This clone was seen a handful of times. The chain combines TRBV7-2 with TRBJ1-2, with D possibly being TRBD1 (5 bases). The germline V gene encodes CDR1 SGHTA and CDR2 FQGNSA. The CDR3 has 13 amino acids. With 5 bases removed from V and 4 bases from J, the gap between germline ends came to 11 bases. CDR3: CASSQGRTYGYTF. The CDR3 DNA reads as TGTGCCAGCAGCCAGGGAAGAACCTATGGCTACACCTTC.

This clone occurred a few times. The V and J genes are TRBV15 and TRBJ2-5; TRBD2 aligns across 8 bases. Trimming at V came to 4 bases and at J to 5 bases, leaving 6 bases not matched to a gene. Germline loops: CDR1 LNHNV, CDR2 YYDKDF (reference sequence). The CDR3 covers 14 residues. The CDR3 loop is CATSTGGARETQYF. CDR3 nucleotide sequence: TGTGCCACCAGCACGGGGGGGGCCCGGGAGACCCAGTACTTC. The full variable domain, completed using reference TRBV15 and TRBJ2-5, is DAMVIQNPRYQVTQFGKPVTLSCSQTLNHNVMYWYQQKSSQAPKLLFHYYDKDFNNEADTPDNFQSRRPNTSFCFLDIRSPGLGDTAMYLCATSTGGARETQYFGPGTRLLVL.

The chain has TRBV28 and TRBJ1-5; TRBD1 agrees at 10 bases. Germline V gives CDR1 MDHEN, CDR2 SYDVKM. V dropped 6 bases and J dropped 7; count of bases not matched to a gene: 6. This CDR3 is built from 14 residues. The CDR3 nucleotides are TGTGCCAGCAGCCCGGGACAGGGGAAACAGCCCCAGCATTTT. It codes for CASSPGQGKQPQHF. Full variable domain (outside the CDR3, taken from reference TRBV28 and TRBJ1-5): DVKVTQSSRYLVKRTGEKVFLECVQDMDHENMFWYRQDPGLGLRLIYFSYDVKMKEKGDIPEGYSVSREKKERFSLILESASTNQTSMYLCASSPGQGKQPQHFGDGTRLSIL.

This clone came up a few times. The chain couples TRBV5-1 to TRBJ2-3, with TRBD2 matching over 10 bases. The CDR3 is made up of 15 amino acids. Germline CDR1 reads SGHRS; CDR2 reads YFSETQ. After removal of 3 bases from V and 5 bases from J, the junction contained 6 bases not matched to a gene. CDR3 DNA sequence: TGCGCCAGCAGCTCTAGCGGGGGCCGACTAGATACGCAGTATTTT. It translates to CASSSSGGRLDTQYF.